What follows is one TCR beta chain and its context. These data originate in a study of T-cell memory formation after mild COVID-19. Overall study: TCR clusters were mostly donor specific.

The CDR3 loop spans 15 amino acids. Trimming left V 0 bases short and J 6 bases short, with 14 bases between. From germline, CDR1 is LGHNA and CDR2 YSLEER. MiXCR, run by TCRdb on the 5' RACE reads, gives a single entry per CDR3 protein. The sample shows approximately 270,000 distinct CDR3 sequences, 16% of them seen only once. The TCR was taken from a man aged 18 to 29 who had mild COVID-19 (a few samples of this study predate the infection). Cell type and time point are not known. Material for sequencing was PBMCs or a T cell subset sorted from them (not recorded which). The chain links TRBV4-3 to TRBJ1-2; tentative D call: TRBD1 (5 bases). CDR3 sequence reads: CASSQDTSRGNGYTF. For the CDR3, the DNA is TGCGCCAGCAGCCAAGATACATCGCGGGGGAATGGCTACACCTTC.